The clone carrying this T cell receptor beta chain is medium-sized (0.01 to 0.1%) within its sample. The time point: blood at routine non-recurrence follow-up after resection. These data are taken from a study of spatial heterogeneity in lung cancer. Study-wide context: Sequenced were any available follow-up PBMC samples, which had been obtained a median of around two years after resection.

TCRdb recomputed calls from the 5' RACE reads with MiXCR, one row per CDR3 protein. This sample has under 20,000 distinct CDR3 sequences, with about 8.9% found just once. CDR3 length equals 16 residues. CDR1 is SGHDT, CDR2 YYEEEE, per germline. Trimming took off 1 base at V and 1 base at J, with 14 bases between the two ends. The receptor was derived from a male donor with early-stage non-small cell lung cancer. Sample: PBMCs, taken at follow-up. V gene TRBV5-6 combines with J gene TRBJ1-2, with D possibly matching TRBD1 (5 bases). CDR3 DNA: TGTGCCAGCAGCTTGTTCCAGGACACCTTTAACTATGGCTACACCTTC. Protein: CASSLFQDTFNYGYTF.